These 29 T cell receptor beta chains originate from one sample sequenced in a study of vaccination and CD4 T cells after COVID-19. No antigen has been identified for these receptors. As for treatment: roughly ten-day PBMC culture with coronavirus spike peptide pools or control peptides (ViraFEST assay). Sequenced with the Oncomine TCR Beta short-read assay was DNA taken from cultured CD4+ T cells. TCRdb processed the PCR reads anew with MiXCR; each CDR3 protein has one entry. The data show about 8,000 distinct CDR3 sequences, with over 45% seen just once and under 25% held by the top ten. Sequenced input: CD4+ T cells from blood, cultured in vitro. These receptors came from a human donor who had recovered from COVID-19.

The rearrangement joins TRBV5-1 to TRBJ2-7; 7 nucleotides align to TRBD1. Germline CDR1 and CDR2: SGHRS and YFSETQ. The CDR3 is 15 residues long. J was trimmed by 6 bases and V by 4 bases; bases with no gene match: 13. This chain's CDR3 is CASSPRGQFFGEQYF. In nucleotides, the CDR3 is TGCGCCAGCAGCCCAAGGGGACAGTTTTTCGGCGAGCAGTACTTC. Combining the CDR3 with reference TRBV5-1 and TRBJ2-7 gives the whole variable domain KAGVTQTPRYLIKTRGQQVTLSCSPISGHRSVSWYQQTPGQGLQFLFEYFSETQRNKGNFPGRFSGRQFSNSRSEMNVSTLELGDSALYLCASSPRGQFFGEQYFGPGTRLTVT.

V is TRBV10-2 and J is TRBJ2-5; 8 bases are a match to TRBD1. Germline V lookup: CDR1 WSHSY, CDR2 SAAADI. V gave up 3 bases and J gave up 2 bases; unmatched junction bases: 2. This CDR3 contains 14 residues. This CDR3 reads CASSEQGEQETQYF. In DNA, the CDR3 is TGCGCCAGCAGTGAACAGGGGGAACAAGAGACCCAGTACTTC.

This clonotype was found a few times. The V gene is TRBV12-3 or TRBV12-4, the J gene TRBJ1-1; D is uncertain. This CDR3 region has 14 residues. V lost 3 bases and J 0 bases, leaving 8 bases between the germline ends. The CDR3 region has the DNA TGTGCCAGCAGTTTCCGCGGCATGAACACTGAAGCTTTCTTT. Its translation: CASSFRGMNTEAFF.

The chain is built from TRBV11-2 and TRBJ2-2; 9 nucleotides match TRBD1. CDR3 size: 16 residues. CDR1 SGHAT and CDR2 FQNNGV come from the germline V gene. V shed 1 base, J shed 6 bases, and the junction held 6 bases outside the gene matches. The DNA for the CDR3 is TGTGCCAGCAGCTTAGGGGACTGGACAGGGGCCGGGGAGCTGTTTTTT. Amino acids: CASSLGDWTGAGELFF.

The chain has TRBV15 and TRBJ2-7; D is uncertain. The CDR3 has 15 residues. The germline V gene encodes CDR1 LNHNV and CDR2 YYDKDF (reference sequence). The ends were cut back, 0 bases at V and 6 bases at J, with 15 bases in the middle. CDR3 DNA sequence: TGTGCCACCAGCAGAGATAGGGCCTACCCTCGCGAGCAGTACTTC. It specifies CATSRDRAYPREQYF. The whole variable domain, filled in from reference TRBV15 and TRBJ2-7, reads DAMVIQNPRYQVTQFGKPVTLSCSQTLNHNVMYWYQQKSSQAPKLLFHYYDKDFNNEADTPDNFQSRRPNTSFCFLDIRSPGLGDTAMYLCATSRDRAYPREQYFGPGTRLTVT.

Regarding this clonotype: Since a much larger clone is just one base distant, this may be a read error. This chain connects TRBV20-1 to TRBJ1-2; D possibly corresponds to TRBD1 (5 bases). Germline CDR1 and CDR2: DFQATT and SNEGSKA (reference sequence). The CDR3 is 13 residues long. The CDR3 DNA is TGCGGTGCTAGAGATCAGGGCGGCTATGGCTACACCTTC. This translates into CGARDQGGYGYTF.

This chain joins TRBV20-1 and TRBJ2-3, with 7 bases lining up with TRBD2. The CDR3 is 16 residues long. Germline CDR1 is DFQATT and CDR2 is SNEGSKA (reference sequence). Trimming at V came to 4 bases and at J to 5 bases, leaving 15 bases not matched to a gene. The CDR3 nucleotides read TGCAGTGCTACCCAACGGGGAGCGGGGAAGGGAGATACGCAGTATTTT. Amino acids: CSATQRGAGKGDTQYF.

The genes are TRBV11-2 and TRBJ1-6; unclear D gene. The CDR3 runs 15 residues. The germline CDR1 and CDR2 sequences are SGHAT and FQNNGV. V dropped 4 bases and J dropped 0 bases, with 7 bases sitting between them. CDR3 loop: CASSYESSYNSPLHF. CDR3 DNA sequence: TGTGCCAGCAGCTACGAGAGCTCCTATAATTCACCCCTCCACTTT.

This clonotype has a handful of counts. The gene calls are TRBV21-1 and TRBJ1-1. TRBV21-1 constitutes a pseudogene. This CDR3 is 14 amino acids long. CDR3 loop: CASSKVSPRTEAFF. The CDR3 DNA follows: TGTGCCAGCAGCAAAGTATCCCCGAGAACTGAAGCTTTCTTT.

This sequence joins TRBV4-3 and TRBJ2-2; 7 bases match TRBD1. J was trimmed by 0 bases and V by 5 bases; bases with no gene match: 6. The CDR3 is 16 amino acids. The germline V gene has CDR1 LGHNA and CDR2 YSLEER. The CDR3 nucleotides are TGCGCCAGCAGCACCCAGGGACAGACGAACACCGGGGAGCTGTTTTTT. This sequence encodes CASSTQGQTNTGELFF.

The chain has TRBV12-3 or TRBV12-4 and TRBJ2-3; D is possibly TRBD1 (5 bases). V lost 5 bases, J lost 5 bases, and 17 bases lay in between. The CDR3 runs 15 residues. CDR3 amino acids: CASSLSKGKVDTQYF. CDR3 coding DNA: TGTGCCAGCAGTCTTAGTAAGGGGAAGGTAGATACGCAGTATTTT.

The chain has TRBV20-1 and TRBJ2-1, with D possibly matching TRBD2 (5 bases). Germline assignment: CDR1 DFQATT and CDR2 SNEGSKA (reference sequence). The V end lost 3 bases, the J end lost 5 bases, and 14 bases lay between the germline ends. The CDR3 is 14 amino acids. The CDR3 spells CSASLAGQNNEQFF. CDR3 DNA: TGCAGTGCTAGTCTCGCGGGCCAGAACAATGAGCAGTTCTTC.

CDR3 in DNA: TGCAGTGCTAGGGATAGCGGGGGGCCCGATACGCAGTATTTT. Translating it yields CSARDSGGPDTQYF. This chain uses TRBV20-1 with TRBJ2-3; TRBD2 matches at 10 bases. Trimming took 3 bases from V and 6 from J; bases not matched to a gene: 6. The CDR3 is 14 residues long. Germline lookup yields CDR1 DFQATT and CDR2 SNEGSKA (reference sequence).

In this sample, this clonotype turned up once. The chain recombines TRBV19 with TRBJ1-1, with a weak D call TRBD1 (5 bases). The germline CDR1 and CDR2 sequences are LNHDA and SQIVND (reference sequence). This CDR3 contains 13 residues. V lost 1 base to trimming and J lost 5 bases, with 8 bases between them. CDR3 DNA sequence: TGTGCCAGTAGTATAGCGCGGGGGACTGAAGCTTTCTTT. It yields the protein CASSIARGTEAFF.

The chain recombines TRBV7-9 with TRBJ1-2, with D unresolved. The CDR3 has 15 residues. Germline values: CDR1 SEHNR, CDR2 FQNEAQ (reference sequence). V shed 3 bases and J shed 1 base, with 12 bases lying between them. The CDR3 loop reads CASSFLKDGNYGYTF. CDR3 coding DNA: TGTGCCAGCAGCTTCCTTAAGGACGGTAACTATGGCTACACCTTC.

The J gene is TRBJ1-5, the V gene TRBV11-2; D uncertain. CDR3 length: 15 amino acids. The ends were cut back, 1 base at V and 0 bases at J, with 7 bases in the middle. Germline CDR1 reads SGHAT; CDR2 reads FQNNGV. CDR3 coding DNA: TGTGCCAGCAGCTTAGGGACGCTTAGCAATCAGCCCCAGCATTTT. Translating gives CASSLGTLSNQPQHF.

The chain's CDR3 is CSAAASAYNEQFF. CDR3 nucleotide sequence: TGCAGTGCCGCGGCCAGCGCCTACAATGAGCAGTTCTTC. The chain carries TRBV20-1 and TRBJ2-1; D remains ambiguous. V lost 6 bases, J lost 2 bases, and 11 bases lay in between. The germline V gene encodes CDR1 DFQATT and CDR2 SNEGSKA (reference sequence). This CDR3 is 13 amino acids long.

The table lists this clonotype with a few counts. V is TRBV7-9 and J is TRBJ2-5; the D gene is possibly TRBD2 (6 bases). The ends were cut back, 0 bases at V and 5 bases at J, with 16 bases in the middle. Looked up from germline, CDR1 is SEHNR and CDR2 is FQNEAQ (reference sequence). This CDR3 comprises 16 residues. The CDR3 DNA follows: TGTGCCAGCAGCTTAGCGTGGGTCCCGGCGGGGGAGACCCAGTACTTC. Translation gives CASSLAWVPAGETQYF.

This sequence joins TRBV7-2 and TRBJ1-2; D may be TRBD1 (6 bases). The CDR3 contains 14 residues. Germline V CDR1 and CDR2: SGHTA, FQGNSA. The germline V and J ends were trimmed by 7 bases and 7 bases, with 19 bases remaining between them. Here the CDR3 reads CASKAPPQGPGYTF. DNA for the CDR3: TGTGCCAGCAAAGCCCCCCCACAGGGTCCTGGCTACACCTTC.

The chain uses TRBV7-8 and TRBJ1-5; 8 bases agree with TRBD1. This CDR3 spans 16 amino acids. CDR1 SGHVS and CDR2 FQNEAQ come from the germline V gene. Unmatched junction bases numbered 7, after V lost 6 bases and J lost 0 bases. Here the CDR3 reads CASSTAGGISNQPQHF. CDR3 DNA sequence: TGTGCCAGCAGTACGGCAGGGGGCATTAGCAATCAGCCCCAGCATTTT.

Sample share makes this clonotype medium-sized (0.01 to 0.1%). This chain connects TRBV27 to TRBJ1-6, with 7 bases aligning to TRBD1. CDR3 size: 16 residues. After removal of 4 bases from V and 7 bases from J, the junction contained 10 bases not matched to a gene. Looked up from germline, CDR1 is MNHEY and CDR2 is SMNVEV (reference sequence). This chain's CDR3 is CASSSPRTGGNSPLHF. CDR3 sequence (DNA): TGTGCCAGCAGTTCGCCCCGGACAGGAGGCAATTCACCCCTCCACTTT.

The genes are TRBV18 and TRBJ1-6; D is possibly TRBD1 (5 bases). Germline CDR1 and CDR2: KGHSH and LQKENI. Trimming took off 3 bases at V and 7 bases at J, with 16 bases between the two ends. This CDR3 comprises 16 residues. The chain's CDR3 is CASSPTRSGQNSPLHF. The CDR3 coding sequence is TGTGCCAGCTCACCTACCCGCTCAGGGCAGAATTCACCCCTCCACTTT.

The genes are TRBV18 and TRBJ1-2, with D perhaps TRBD1 (6 bases). The germline V and J ends were trimmed by 4 bases and 8 bases, with 11 bases remaining between them. CDR3 size: 12 residues. Germline V gene sequence: CDR1 KGHSH, CDR2 LQKENI. The CDR3, as DNA: TGTGCCAGCTCACTCGGGACAACGGGCTACACCTTC. The encoded protein is CASSLGTTGYTF. The variable domain in full, completed from reference TRBV18 and TRBJ1-2, reads NAGVMQNPRHLVRRRGQEARLRCSPMKGHSHVYWYRQLPEEGLKFMVYLQKENIIDESGMPKERFSAEFPKEGPSILRIQQVVRGDSAAYFCASSLGTTGYTFGSGTRLTVV.

This clonotype is deemed large. The rearrangement joins TRBV24-1 to TRBJ2-5; TRBD1 or TRBD2 may be the D gene (6 bases each). Germline CDR1 reads KGHDR; CDR2 reads SFDVKD. This CDR3 has 15 amino acids. V shed 1 base and J shed 2 bases, with 10 bases lying between them. The DNA for the CDR3 is TGTGCCACCAGTGATTTCGGGGGCAGTCAAGAGACCCAGTACTTC. This gives the protein CATSDFGGSQETQYF.

The rearrangement links TRBV7-3 to TRBJ2-1, with TRBD2 identical over 7 bases. J gave up 7 bases and V 5 bases, and 14 bases lay outside the gene matches. Germline V gene data show CDR1 as SGHTA and CDR2 as FQGTGA. This CDR3 spans 16 amino acids. The chain's CDR3 is CASSPHLAGGTNEQFF. The CDR3 DNA reads as TGTGCCAGCAGCCCTCACCTAGCCGGGGGGACGAATGAGCAGTTCTTC.

The CDR3 protein is CAWSGGMGELFF. The CDR3 region has the DNA TGTGCCTGGAGCGGGGGAATGGGGGAGCTGTTTTTT. The J gene is TRBJ2-2, the V gene TRBV30, with a weak D call TRBD2 (6 bases). The V gene lost 3 bases and the J gene lost 8 bases, with 10 bases spanning the gap. The CDR3 contains 12 residues. Per the germline V gene, CDR1 is GTSNPN and CDR2 is SVGIG (reference sequence).

The rearrangement links TRBV12-3 or TRBV12-4 to TRBJ2-2, with D unresolved. The CDR3 is 14 amino acids. Trimming took off 4 bases at V and 4 bases at J, with 10 bases between the two ends. The CDR3 spells CASSSPVITGELFF. The DNA of the CDR3 is TGTGCCAGCAGTTCCCCAGTGATCACCGGGGAGCTGTTTTTT.

This clonotype has more than one count but fewer than ten. CDR3: CARRPGTGGASNYGYTF. CDR3 in DNA: TGTGCCAGACGACCCGGGACAGGGGGCGCTTCCAACTATGGCTACACCTTC. The chain uses TRBV6-9 and TRBJ1-2, with 12 bases matching TRBD1. The V gene end was trimmed by 9 bases and the J gene end by 2 bases; junction bases not matched to a gene: 13. Germline loops: CDR1 MNHGY, CDR2 SVAAGI. The CDR3 has 17 residues.

This clonotype appeared a few times. J is TRBJ2-2 and V is TRBV6-1, with D unresolved. Looked up from germline, CDR1 is MNHNS and CDR2 is SASEGT. The CDR3 is 13 residues long. Trimming removed 11 bases from V and 0 bases from J, with 10 bases in between. CDR3 residues: CAVRHPNTGELFF. DNA for the CDR3: TGTGCCGTACGACATCCGAACACCGGGGAGCTGTTTTTT.